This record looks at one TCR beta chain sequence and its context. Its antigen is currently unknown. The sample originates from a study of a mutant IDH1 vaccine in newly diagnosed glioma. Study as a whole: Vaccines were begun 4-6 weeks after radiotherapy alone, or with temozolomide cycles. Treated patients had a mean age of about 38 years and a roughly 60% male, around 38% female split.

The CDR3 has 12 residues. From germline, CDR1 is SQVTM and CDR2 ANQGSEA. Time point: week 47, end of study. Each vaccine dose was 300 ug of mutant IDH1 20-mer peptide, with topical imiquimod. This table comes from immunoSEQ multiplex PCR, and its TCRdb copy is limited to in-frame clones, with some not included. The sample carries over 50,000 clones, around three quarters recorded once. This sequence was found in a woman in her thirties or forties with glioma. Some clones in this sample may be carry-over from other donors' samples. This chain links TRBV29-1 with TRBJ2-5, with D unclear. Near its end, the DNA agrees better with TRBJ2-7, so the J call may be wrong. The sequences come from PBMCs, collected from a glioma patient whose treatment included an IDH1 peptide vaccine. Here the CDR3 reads CSVEDRNFEQYF. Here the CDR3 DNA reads TGCAGCGTTGAAGATCGTAACTTCGAGCAGTACTTC.